Many counts were recorded for the clone carrying this TCR beta chain. What it binds is unknown. The V and J ends lost 1 base and 7 bases respectively, with 8 bases between them. This CDR3 is built from 13 residues. The data were obtained in a study of T cells in Graves' hyperthyroidism and ophthalmopathy. Amplified TCR beta CDR3 regions came from RNA transcripts. During a first-round RT-PCR of the TCR CDR3, the HTBI primer set was used. TCRdb reprocessed the multiplex PCR reads via MiXCR and lists one record per CDR3 protein. The sample lists under 400,000 distinct CDR3 sequences, about 13% seen once, with around a tenth in the top ten. Patients between 18 and 65 years old had hyperthyroidism, newly diagnosed and lasting under 2 months. Whole-study findings and limits: Most thyroid clonotypes expanded above 0.001 were also detected in blood.

The TCR comes from a woman aged 18-29 years with Graves' hyperthyroidism. Sequenced input: blood. The gene calls are TRBV12-3 or TRBV12-4 and TRBJ1-5; no firm D call. CDR3 region: CASSLGWNQPQHF. In nucleotides, the CDR3 is TGTGCCAGCAGTTTAGGGTGGAACCAGCCCCAGCATTTT.